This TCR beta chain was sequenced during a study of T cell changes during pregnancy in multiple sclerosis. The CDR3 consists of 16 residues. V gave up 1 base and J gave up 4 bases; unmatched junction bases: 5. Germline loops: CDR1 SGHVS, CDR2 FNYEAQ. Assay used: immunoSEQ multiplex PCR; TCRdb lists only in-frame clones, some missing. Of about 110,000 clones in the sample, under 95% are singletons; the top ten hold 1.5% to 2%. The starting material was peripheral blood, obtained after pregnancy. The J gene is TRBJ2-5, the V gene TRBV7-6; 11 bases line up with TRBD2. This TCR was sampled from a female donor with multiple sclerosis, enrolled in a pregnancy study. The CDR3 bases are TGTGCCAGCAGCTTAGGGCTAGCGGGAGGTCTAGAGACCCAGTACTTC. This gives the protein CASSLGLAGGLETQYF.